The 15 T cell receptor beta chains given below trace back to one sample, sequenced in a study of blood T cell repertoires in COVID-19 (dated by TCRdb to about 2020). Library preparation employed the immunoSEQ multiplex PCR assay. This immuneACCESS table, as held by TCRdb, lists in-frame sequences with V and J called but not all clones. Of the missing ones, under half trace to an unresolved V gene in checked studies; the others have no known cause. This sample has around 260,000 clones in its table, and roughly nine tenths of those were observed once. Roughly 4% of the sample rests with the top ten. Sequences were obtained from peripheral blood. The receptors derive from a man in his fifties or sixties who had recovered from COVID-19.

The chain uses TRBV5-6 and TRBJ2-3; 9 bases match TRBD2. The CDR3 spans 17 residues. V shed 0 bases, J shed 1 base, and the junction held 6 bases outside the gene matches. Germline V gene sequence: CDR1 SGHDT, CDR2 YYEEEE. The CDR3 reads CASSLVGRTSGTDTQYF. In DNA, the CDR3 is TGTGCCAGCAGCTTGGTTGGTAGGACTAGCGGCACAGATACGCAGTATTTT.

This chain uses TRBV14 with TRBJ1-2, with TRBD1 as a possible D gene (6 bases). The germline gives CDR1 SGHDN, CDR2 FVKESK. This CDR3 has 15 residues. The V end was cut by 4 bases, the J end by 4 bases, with 16 bases between. In DNA form, the CDR3 reads TGTGCCAGCAGCCCAGGTCTGTGGGGGCCCTATGGCTACACCTTC. It is translated as CASSPGLWGPYGYTF.

J is TRBJ1-5 and V is TRBV7-9; D possibly corresponds to TRBD1 (6 bases). Germline CDR1 is SEHNR and CDR2 is FQNEAQ (reference sequence). This CDR3 has 15 residues. The V end was cut by 0 bases, the J end by 5 bases, with 11 bases between. In DNA, the CDR3 is TGTGCCAGCAGCTTAGCGGGGACATATCATCAGCCCCAGCATTTT. Encoded protein: CASSLAGTYHQPQHF.

The rearrangement joins TRBV5-1 to TRBJ1-6; D not certain. CDR3 length equals 15 residues. Per germline, CDR1 SGHRS and CDR2 YFSETQ. Trimming stripped 4 bases from V and 7 bases from J, with 15 bases between. The CDR3 region is CASSADPGWNSPLHF. The CDR3 region has the DNA TGCGCCAGCAGCGCGGACCCGGGGTGGAATTCACCCCTCCACTTT.

The gene calls are TRBV7-8 and TRBJ2-1; tentative D call: TRBD2 (6 bases). The CDR3 contains 17 residues. The germline V gene has CDR1 SGHVS and CDR2 FQNEAQ. V gave up 5 bases and J gave up 4 bases, with 21 bases separating them. The DNA for the CDR3 is TGTGCCAGCAGCATTGGGACTGCAACTGGGGGTTACAATGAGCAGTTCTTC. Its translation: CASSIGTATGGYNEQFF.

The chain employs TRBV4-2 and TRBJ2-3, with TRBD2 identical over 13 bases. CDR3 length: 17 amino acids. J lost 4 bases, V lost 0 bases, and 4 bases had no gene match. CDR1 is LGHNA, CDR2 YNFKEQ, per germline. This chain's CDR3 is CASSQDGTSGVADTQYF. The DNA of the CDR3 is TGTGCCAGCAGCCAAGATGGGACTAGCGGGGTTGCAGATACGCAGTATTTT.

The chain employs TRBV5-1 and TRBJ1-1, with D maybe TRBD1 (6 bases). The length of the CDR3 is 16 residues. The germline CDR1 and CDR2 sequences are SGHRS and YFSETQ. V was clipped by 0 bases and J by 2 bases, with 14 bases between them. CDR3 coding DNA: TGCGCCAGCAGCTTGGGGGCAGGGGCTCTTAACACTGAAGCTTTCTTT. It specifies CASSLGAGALNTEAFF.

This rearrangement joins TRBV6-2 or TRBV6-3 to TRBJ1-4, with D hard to call. This CDR3 spans 15 amino acids. Trimming took 2 bases from V and 6 from J, leaving 13 bases between them. Germline loops: CDR1 MNHEY, CDR2 SVGEGT. In DNA, the CDR3 is TGTGCCAGCAGTTACGGGTCAGGCTCGGATGAAAAACTGTTTTTT. Encoded protein: CASSYGSGSDEKLFF.

The genes are TRBV15 and TRBJ2-3; 8 bases map to TRBD1. This CDR3 has 15 residues. J was trimmed by 3 bases and V by 0 bases; bases with no gene match: 2. Germline V CDR1 and CDR2: LNHNV, YYDKDF (reference sequence). In DNA form, the CDR3 reads TGTGCCACCAGCAGAGATGACAGGGGTACAGATACGCAGTATTTT. Its translation: CATSRDDRGTDTQYF.

This clone has just one count. The gene calls are TRBV7-9 and TRBJ1-2, with 9 bases matching TRBD1. This CDR3 comprises 15 residues. Germline CDR1 is SEHNR and CDR2 is FQNEAQ (reference sequence). V lost 1 base and J lost 6; bases outside the gene matches: 6. As DNA, the CDR3 is TGTGCCAGCAGCTTAGGAGGGACAGGGTCAGATGGCTACACCTTC. Protein product: CASSLGGTGSDGYTF.

This clone was seen once. The rearrangement joins TRBV5-1 to TRBJ1-3; D is undetermined. Trimming cost V 4 bases and J 0 bases, with 11 bases left between them. CDR3 length: 15 residues. The germline V gene encodes CDR1 SGHRS and CDR2 YFSETQ. The CDR3: CASSLNSVSGNTIYF. The CDR3 DNA reads as TGCGCCAGCAGCCTCAACAGTGTCTCTGGAAACACCATATATTTT.

The chain links TRBV4-2 to TRBJ1-2, with D possibly matching TRBD1 (5 bases). Trimming removed 3 bases from V and 1 base from J, with 18 bases in between. Germline V gene lookup returns CDR1 LGHNA and CDR2 YNFKEQ. The length of the CDR3 is 17 residues. CDR3 sequence reads: CASSHPRKDTDNYGYTF. DNA for the CDR3: TGTGCCAGCAGCCATCCCCGCAAGGACACGGATAACTATGGCTACACCTTC.

The V gene is TRBV30, the J gene TRBJ1-1; 7 bases match TRBD1. In germline, CDR1 is GTSNPN, CDR2 SVGIG (reference sequence). This CDR3 contains 14 residues. Trimming cost V 1 base and J 1 base; bases outside gene matches: 3. CDR3: CAWSAGTANTEAFF. The DNA of the CDR3 is TGTGCCTGGAGTGCCGGGACAGCGAACACTGAAGCTTTCTTT. Complete variable domain (other parts from reference TRBV30 and TRBJ1-1): SQTIHQWPATLVQPVGSPLSLECTVEGTSNPNLYWYRQAAGRGLQLLFYSVGIGQISSEVPQNLSASRPQDRQFILSSKKLLLSDSGFYLCAWSAGTANTEAFFGQGTRLTVV.

This chain uses TRBV18 with TRBJ2-7; TRBD1 matches 7 bases. This CDR3 comprises 13 residues. Germline V gene lookup returns CDR1 KGHSH and CDR2 LQKENI. The ends lost 5 bases at V and 3 bases at J; junction bases unmatched: 4. The CDR3 nucleotides are TGTGCCAGCTCAGGGGACAGCAACTACGAGCAGTACTTC. Translation: CASSGDSNYEQYF.

The chain combines TRBV6-2 or TRBV6-3 with TRBJ2-1, with 10 nucleotides matching TRBD1. Germline V gene sequence: CDR1 MNHEY, CDR2 SVGEGT. The CDR3 consists of 20 residues. With 2 bases clipped from V and 0 bases from J, the junction kept 13 bases outside the gene matches. DNA of the CDR3: TGTGCCAGCAGTTACACCAGGGACAGGGGATTTCTTAGCTCCTACAATGAGCAGTTCTTC. Protein: CASSYTRDRGFLSSYNEQFF.